This TCR beta chain was identified during a study of persistence of HIV-infected CD4 T cells. Notes on this clone: The antigen remains unidentified.

The stimulus was lysate of CMV-infected fibroblasts, roughly 9.2 ug/mL. Memory cells lacking CD40L and CD69 with high CD45RO were sorted. The immunoSEQ assay was version 4, run in survey mode. Assay: immunoSEQ multiplex PCR; the TCRdb copy retains only in-frame clones and omits some. The table has 40,000 to 55,000 clones, about four fifths seen once; the top ten hold around 3%. The clonotype was recovered from an adult man with HIV who was CMV-seropositive. The starting material was CD4+ T cells sorted from PBMCs after approximately 20-hour stimulation, obtained from a patient who received antiretroviral therapy.

The CDR3 coding sequence is TGTGCCAGCAGGACCTCTGGCTATGGCTACACCTTC. It codes for CASRTSGYGYTF. The V and J genes are TRBV6-5 and TRBJ1-2; D is unresolved. CDR1 is MNHEY and CDR2 is SVGAGI in the germline V gene. This CDR3 region has 12 residues. V shed 6 bases and J shed 4 bases, with 9 bases lying between them.